This T cell receptor beta chain comes out of a study of blood T cell repertoires in COVID-19. Seattle patients were enrolled while actively infected and followed longitudinally. Assay: immunoSEQ multiplex PCR; the TCRdb copy retains only in-frame clones and omits some. The sample lists some 290,000 clones, roughly 90% occurring once. Germline V gene lookup returns CDR1 DFQATT and CDR2 SNEGSKA (reference sequence). V lost 3 bases and J lost 6, with 15 bases in between. This CDR3 comprises 13 residues. This sequence was found in a woman between 25 and 40 years old with COVID-19, enrolled during active disease. The chain combines TRBV20-1 with TRBJ2-7, with D tentatively TRBD1 (5 bases). Material: peripheral blood. The CDR3: CSASRAGSREQYF. The CDR3 nucleotides read TGCAGTGCTAGTCGGGCAGGGTCCCGCGAGCAGTACTTC.